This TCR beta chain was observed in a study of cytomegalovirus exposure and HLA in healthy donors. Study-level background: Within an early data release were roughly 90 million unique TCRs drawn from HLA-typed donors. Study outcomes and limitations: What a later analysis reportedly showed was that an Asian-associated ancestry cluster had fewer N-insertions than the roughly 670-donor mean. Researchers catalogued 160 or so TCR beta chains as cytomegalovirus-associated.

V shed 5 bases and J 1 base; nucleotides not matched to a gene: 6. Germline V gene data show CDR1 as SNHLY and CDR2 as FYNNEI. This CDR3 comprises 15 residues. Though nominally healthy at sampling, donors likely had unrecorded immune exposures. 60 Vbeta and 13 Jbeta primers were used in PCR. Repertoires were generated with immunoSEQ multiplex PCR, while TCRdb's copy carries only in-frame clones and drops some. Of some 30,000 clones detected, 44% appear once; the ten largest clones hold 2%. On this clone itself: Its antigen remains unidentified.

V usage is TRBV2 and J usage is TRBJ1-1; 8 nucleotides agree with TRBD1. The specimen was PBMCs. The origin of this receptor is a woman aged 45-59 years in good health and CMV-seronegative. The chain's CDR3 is CASSPTGTGNTEAFF. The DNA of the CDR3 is TGTGCCAGCAGTCCAACCGGGACAGGGAACACTGAAGCTTTCTTT.